The clone carrying this T cell receptor beta chain was seen just once. The data are from a study of OX40 agonist ivuxolimab in advanced cancers. Overall study context: Patients were 82.7% male with ages about 23 to 90, mean approximately 58.

Data came from immunoSEQ multiplex PCR; TCRdb stores just in-frame clones and leaves some out. The sample includes about 40,000 clones, around 89% of them seen just once. The CDR3 has 16 amino acids. Germline V CDR1 and CDR2: SGHRS, YFSETQ. Trimming stripped 4 bases from V and 3 bases from J, with 19 bases between. The starting material was CD4+ or CD8+ T cells sorted from blood, obtained in a trial of the OX40 agonist ivuxolimab. The chain joins TRBV5-1 to TRBJ2-5, with D perhaps matching TRBD2 (7 bases). The receptor was isolated from an adult with an advanced solid tumor such as melanoma, head and neck, liver or kidney cancer. DNA for the CDR3: TGCGCCAGCAGCCCCGGACTAGTGGGGGGCGAAGAGACCCAGTACTTC. It is translated as CASSPGLVGGEETQYF.